The entry below describes one T cell receptor (beta chain). The data belong to a study of cytomegalovirus exposure and HLA in healthy donors. Germline CDR1 is SGHKS and CDR2 is YYEKEE (reference sequence). V lost 0 bases, J lost 0 bases, and 13 bases lay in between. This CDR3 region has 16 residues. This PCR relied on a set of 60 Vbeta primers and 13 Jbeta primers. Only in-frame clones appear in the TCRdb table, and some are missing; sequencing was by immunoSEQ multiplex PCR. The data hold just over 150,000 clones, with 70% to 90% observed a single time. The sequence derives from a woman in her late teens or twenties in good health and CMV-seronegative. The V gene is TRBV5-5, the J gene TRBJ2-7; D is possibly TRBD1 (5 bases). The specimen was PBMCs. The CDR3 DNA reads as TGTGCCAGCAGCTTGGCCGACAGTGACCCCTCCTACGAGCAGTACTTC. Translated: CASSLADSDPSYEQYF.